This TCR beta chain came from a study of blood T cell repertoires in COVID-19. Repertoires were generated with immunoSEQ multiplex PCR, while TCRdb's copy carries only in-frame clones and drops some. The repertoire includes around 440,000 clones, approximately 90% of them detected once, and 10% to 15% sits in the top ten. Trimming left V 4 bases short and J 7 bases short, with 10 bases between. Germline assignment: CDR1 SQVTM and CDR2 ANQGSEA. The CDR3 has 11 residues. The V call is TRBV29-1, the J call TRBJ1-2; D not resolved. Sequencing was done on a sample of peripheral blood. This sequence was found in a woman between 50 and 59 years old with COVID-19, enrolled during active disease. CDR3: CSVGGSGGYTF. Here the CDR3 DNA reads TGCAGCGTTGGCGGCTCGGGTGGCTACACCTTC.